This T cell receptor beta chain appears in the sequencing data of a study of CD8 T cell repertoires and HIV-1 epitope variants. Details on this clone: Its antigen is unidentified.

This table comes from immunoSEQ multiplex PCR, and its TCRdb copy is limited to in-frame clones, with some not included. The profile shows around 6,000 clones, more than 60% of them singletons. Looked up from germline, CDR1 is SGHDN and CDR2 is FVKESK. The CDR3 has 15 amino acids. Trimming took 2 bases from V and 8 from J, leaving 15 bases between them. The sample was cultured CD8+ T cells derived from PBMCs. This TCR came from a male donor with HIV. This sequence joins TRBV14 and TRBJ1-4; D is unresolved. Here the CDR3 reads CASSQHAGMGEKLFF. In DNA, the CDR3 is TGTGCCAGCAGCCAACATGCGGGAATGGGGGAAAAACTGTTTTTT.